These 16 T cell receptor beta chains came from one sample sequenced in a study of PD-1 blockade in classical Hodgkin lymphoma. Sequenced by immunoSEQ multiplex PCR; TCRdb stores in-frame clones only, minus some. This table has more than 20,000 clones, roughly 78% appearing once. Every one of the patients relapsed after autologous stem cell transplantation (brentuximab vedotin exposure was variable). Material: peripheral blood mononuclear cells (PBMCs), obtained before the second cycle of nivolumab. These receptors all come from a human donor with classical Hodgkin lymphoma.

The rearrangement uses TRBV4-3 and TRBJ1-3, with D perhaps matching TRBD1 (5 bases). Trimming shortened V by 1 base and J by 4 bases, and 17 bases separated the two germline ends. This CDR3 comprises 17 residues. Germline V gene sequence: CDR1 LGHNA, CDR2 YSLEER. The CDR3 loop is CASSQVTRGRKGNTIYF. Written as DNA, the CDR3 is TGCGCCAGCAGCCAAGTAACGAGGGGTCGCAAGGGAAACACCATATATTTT.

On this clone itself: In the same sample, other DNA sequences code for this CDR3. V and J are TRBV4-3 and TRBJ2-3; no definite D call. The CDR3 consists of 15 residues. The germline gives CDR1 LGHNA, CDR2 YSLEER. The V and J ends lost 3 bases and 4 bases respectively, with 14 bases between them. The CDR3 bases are TGCGCCAGCAGCCAGAGGCGCCGAGGTGCAGATACGCAGTATTTT. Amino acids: CASSQRRRGADTQYF.

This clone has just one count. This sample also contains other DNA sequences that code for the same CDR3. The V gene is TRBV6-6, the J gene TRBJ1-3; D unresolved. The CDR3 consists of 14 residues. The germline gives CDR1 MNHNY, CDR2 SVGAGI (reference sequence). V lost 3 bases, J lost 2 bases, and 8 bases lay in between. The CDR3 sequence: CASSYGGTGNTIYF. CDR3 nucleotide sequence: TGTGCCAGCAGTTATGGTGGGACTGGAAACACCATATATTTT.

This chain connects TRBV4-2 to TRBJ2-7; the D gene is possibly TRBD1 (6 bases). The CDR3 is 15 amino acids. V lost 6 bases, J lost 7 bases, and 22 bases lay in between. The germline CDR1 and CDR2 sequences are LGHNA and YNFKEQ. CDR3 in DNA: TGTGCCAGCAGGCCCCGTACCGGGACACCCGGAGAGCAGTACGTC. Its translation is CASRPRTGTPGEQYV.

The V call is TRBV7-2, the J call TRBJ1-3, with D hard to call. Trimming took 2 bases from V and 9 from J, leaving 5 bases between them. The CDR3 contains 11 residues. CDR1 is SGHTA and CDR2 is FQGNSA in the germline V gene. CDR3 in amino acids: CASSLIGTIYF. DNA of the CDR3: TGTGCCAGCAGCTTAATCGGCACCATATATTTT.

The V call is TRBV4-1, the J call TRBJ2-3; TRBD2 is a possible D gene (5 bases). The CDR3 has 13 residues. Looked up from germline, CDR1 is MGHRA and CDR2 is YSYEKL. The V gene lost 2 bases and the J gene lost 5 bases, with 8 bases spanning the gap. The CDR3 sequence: CASSQIRGDTQYF. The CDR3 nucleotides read TGCGCCAGCAGCCAAATCCGGGGAGATACGCAGTATTTT.

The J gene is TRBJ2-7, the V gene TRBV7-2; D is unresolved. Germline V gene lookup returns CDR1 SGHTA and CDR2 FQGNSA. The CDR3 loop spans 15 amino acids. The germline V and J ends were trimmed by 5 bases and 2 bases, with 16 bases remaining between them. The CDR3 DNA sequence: TGTGCCAGCAGCCCCCCGGGCCTAAGAACCTACGAGCAGTACTTC. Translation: CASSPPGLRTYEQYF.

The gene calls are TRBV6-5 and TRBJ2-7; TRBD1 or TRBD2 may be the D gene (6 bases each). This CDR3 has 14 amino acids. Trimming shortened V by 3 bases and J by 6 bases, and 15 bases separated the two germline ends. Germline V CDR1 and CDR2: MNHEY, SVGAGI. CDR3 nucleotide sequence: TGTGCCAGCAGTTATGACAGGAGGGGAGGCGAGCAGTACTTC. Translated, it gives CASSYDRRGGEQYF.

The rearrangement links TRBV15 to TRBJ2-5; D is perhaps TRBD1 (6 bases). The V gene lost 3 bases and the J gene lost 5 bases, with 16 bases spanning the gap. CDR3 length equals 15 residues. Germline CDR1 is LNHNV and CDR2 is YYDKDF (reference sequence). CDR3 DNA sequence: TGTGCCACCAGCAGTGGGGACATAGTTGGGGAGACCCAGTACTTC. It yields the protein CATSSGDIVGETQYF. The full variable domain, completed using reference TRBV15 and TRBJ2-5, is DAMVIQNPRYQVTQFGKPVTLSCSQTLNHNVMYWYQQKSSQAPKLLFHYYDKDFNNEADTPDNFQSRRPNTSFCFLDIRSPGLGDTAMYLCATSSGDIVGETQYFGPGTRLLVL.

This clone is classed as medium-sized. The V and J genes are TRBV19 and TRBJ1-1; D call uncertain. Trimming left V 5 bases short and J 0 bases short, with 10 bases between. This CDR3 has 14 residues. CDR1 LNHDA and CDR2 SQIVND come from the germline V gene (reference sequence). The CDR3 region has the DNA TGTGCCAGTAGTGAAGGACGACTGAACACTGAAGCTTTCTTT. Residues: CASSEGRLNTEAFF.

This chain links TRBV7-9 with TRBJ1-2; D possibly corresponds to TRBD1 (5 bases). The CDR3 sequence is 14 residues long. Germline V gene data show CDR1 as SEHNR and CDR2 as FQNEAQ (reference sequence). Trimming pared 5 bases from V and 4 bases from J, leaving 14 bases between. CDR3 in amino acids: CASSHQKGRYGYTF. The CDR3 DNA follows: TGTGCCAGCAGCCACCAAAAGGGACGCTATGGCTACACCTTC.

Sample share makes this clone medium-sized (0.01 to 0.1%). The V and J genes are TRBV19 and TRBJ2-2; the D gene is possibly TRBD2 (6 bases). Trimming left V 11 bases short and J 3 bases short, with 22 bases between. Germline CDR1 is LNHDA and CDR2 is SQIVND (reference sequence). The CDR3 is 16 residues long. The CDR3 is CASGLWLAWDTGELFF. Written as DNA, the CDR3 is TGTGCCTCTGGGCTCTGGCTAGCGTGGGACACCGGGGAGCTGTTTTTT.

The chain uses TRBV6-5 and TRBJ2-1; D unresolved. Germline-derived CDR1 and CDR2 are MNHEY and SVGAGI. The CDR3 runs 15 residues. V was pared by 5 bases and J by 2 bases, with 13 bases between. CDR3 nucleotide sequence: TGTGCCAGCAGTCCCGGATTTCCCCCCTACAATGAGCAGTTCTTC. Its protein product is CASSPGFPPYNEQFF.

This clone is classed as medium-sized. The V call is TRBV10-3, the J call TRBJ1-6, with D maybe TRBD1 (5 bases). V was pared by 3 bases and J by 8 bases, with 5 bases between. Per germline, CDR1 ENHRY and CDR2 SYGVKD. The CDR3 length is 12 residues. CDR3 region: CAISEGDSPLHF. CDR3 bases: TGTGCCATCAGTGAAGGGGATTCACCCCTCCACTTT.

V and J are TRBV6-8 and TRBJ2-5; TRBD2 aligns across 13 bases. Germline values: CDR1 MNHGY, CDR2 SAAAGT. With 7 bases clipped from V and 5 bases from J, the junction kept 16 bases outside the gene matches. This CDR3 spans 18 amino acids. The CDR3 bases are TGTGCCAGCAACTCCCAAGAGAGACTAGCGGGGGGCCTGGAGACCCAGTACTTC. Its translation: CASNSQERLAGGLETQYF.

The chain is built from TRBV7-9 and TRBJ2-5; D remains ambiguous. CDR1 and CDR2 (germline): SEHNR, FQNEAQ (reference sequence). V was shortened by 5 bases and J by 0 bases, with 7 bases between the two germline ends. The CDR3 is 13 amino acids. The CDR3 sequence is CASSPPDQETQYF. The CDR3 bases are TGTGCCAGCAGCCCCCCCGACCAAGAGACCCAGTACTTC.